This is a list of T cell receptor beta chains from one sample in a study of T cells after yellow fever vaccination. TCRdb re-called the 5' RACE reads through MiXCR, storing one row per CDR3 protein. The sample has roughly 500,000 distinct CDR3 sequences, roughly a fifth seen once. The sequencing used PBMCs, collected 15 days after the yellow fever booster vaccination. These receptors were taken from a man aged 25 to 45 who received the YFV17D yellow fever vaccine. Each CDR3 is given with its conserved first and last residue. D genes are given only for firm matches. Rows may omit the clone size; those that give it use once, few, many or a size class.

d_gene | j_gene | abundance | v_gene | CDR3aa | CDR3nt
- | TRBJ1-5 | - | TRBV3-1 | CASSPTGWDQPQHF | TGTGCCAGCAGCCCCACCGGTTGGGATCAGCCCCAGCATTTT
- | TRBJ2-3 | - | TRBV7-2 | CASSLASEDTQYF | TGTGCCAGCAGCTTAGCTTCCGAAGATACGCAGTATTTT
- | TRBJ2-3 | few | TRBV29-1 | CSVDGLTEDTQYF | TGCAGCGTTGACGGACTAACCGAAGATACGCAGTATTTT
- | TRBJ2-1 | - | TRBV20-1 | CSALPGSSSYNEQFF | TGCAGTGCATTGCCGGGGAGTAGCTCCTACAATGAGCAGTTCTTC
- | TRBJ2-7 | - | TRBV7-2 | CASSLGLTAYEQYF | TGTGCCAGCAGCTTAGGGCTAACTGCATATGAGCAGTACTTC
TRBD1 | TRBJ2-7 | - | TRBV15 | CATSGALRQGTYEQYF | TGTGCCACCAGCGGGGCCCTGAGACAGGGAACCTACGAGCAGTACTTC
TRBD2 | TRBJ2-5 | few | TRBV29-1 | CSVMLAGIEYF | TGCAGCGTCATGTTAGCGGGAATCGAGTACTTC
- | TRBJ2-5 | - | TRBV7-8 | CASIRQKLETQYF | TGTGCCAGCATTCGACAGAAGTTGGAGACCCAGTACTTC
- | TRBJ2-7 | - | TRBV6-2/TRBV6-3 | CASSYARNEQYF | TGTGCCAGCAGTTACGCCAGAAACGAGCAGTACTTC
TRBD2 | TRBJ2-1 | many | TRBV20-1 | CSAFGTSRNNEQFF | TGCAGTGCCTTTGGGACTAGCAGAAACAATGAGCAGTTCTTC
TRBD2 | TRBJ2-1 | few | TRBV30 | CAWSVRGRAGNEQFF | TGTGCCTGGAGTGTACGAGGGAGGGCCGGTAATGAGCAGTTCTTC
- | TRBJ1-1 | - | TRBV7-3 | CASSLTESGNTEAFF | TGTGCCAGCAGCTTAACGGAGTCAGGGAACACTGAAGCTTTCTTT
- | TRBJ2-7 | many | TRBV12-3/TRBV12-4 | CASSPTGGGYEQYF | TGTGCCAGCTCACCAACTGGGGGAGGTTACGAGCAGTACTTC
TRBD2 | TRBJ2-3 | few | TRBV29-1 | CSVRGTSIADTQYF | TGCAGCGTTCGCGGGACTAGTATCGCAGATACGCAGTATTTT
TRBD1 | TRBJ2-7 | - | TRBV5-5 | CASSWEGQATPYEQYF | TGTGCCAGCAGCTGGGAAGGACAGGCTACCCCCTACGAGCAGTACTTC
- | TRBJ2-3 | many | TRBV28 | CASSLGGINTQYF | TGTGCCAGCAGTTTGGGCGGGATTAATACGCAGTATTTT
- | TRBJ2-2 | - | TRBV7-8 | CASSPGVGGAGELFF | TGTGCCAGCAGCCCCGGCGTGGGGGGCGCCGGGGAGCTGTTTTTT
- | TRBJ2-2 | - | TRBV3-1 | CASRVRRGELFF | TGTGCCAGCAGGGTCAGAAGAGGAGAGCTGTTTTTT
TRBD2 | TRBJ2-3 | few | TRBV12-3/TRBV12-4 | CASSLGLAGLTDTQYF | TGTGCCAGCAGTTTGGGACTAGCGGGCCTCACAGATACGCAGTATTTT
TRBD2 | TRBJ2-2 | few | TRBV7-2 | CASSPTGLLNTGELFF | TGTGCCAGCAGCCCCACGGGACTACTGAACACCGGGGAGCTGTTTTTT
TRBD1 | TRBJ2-1 | few | TRBV12-3/TRBV12-4 | CASSPPGGRYNEQFF | TGTGCCAGCAGCCCTCCAGGGGGACGATACAATGAGCAGTTCTTC
- | TRBJ2-1 | - | TRBV11-2 | CASSLVASENF | TGTGCCAGCAGCTTAGTGGCTTCTGAGAACTTC
- | TRBJ2-3 | few | TRBV12-3/TRBV12-4 | CASSGLGAITDTQYF | TGTGCCAGCAGTGGCCTTGGTGCTATCACAGATACGCAGTATTTT
- | TRBJ2-1 | few | TRBV6-2/TRBV6-3 | CASNVGGNEQFF | TGTGCCAGCAATGTAGGGGGGAATGAGCAGTTCTTC
- | TRBJ2-7 | - | TRBV19 | CASKDRSSYEQYF | TGTGCCAGTAAAGACAGGAGCTCCTACGAGCAGTACTTC
TRBD2 | TRBJ2-7 | - | TRBV7-2 | CASSPRAGEPYEQYF | TGTGCCAGCAGCCCCCGGGCGGGAGAGCCCTACGAGCAGTACTTC